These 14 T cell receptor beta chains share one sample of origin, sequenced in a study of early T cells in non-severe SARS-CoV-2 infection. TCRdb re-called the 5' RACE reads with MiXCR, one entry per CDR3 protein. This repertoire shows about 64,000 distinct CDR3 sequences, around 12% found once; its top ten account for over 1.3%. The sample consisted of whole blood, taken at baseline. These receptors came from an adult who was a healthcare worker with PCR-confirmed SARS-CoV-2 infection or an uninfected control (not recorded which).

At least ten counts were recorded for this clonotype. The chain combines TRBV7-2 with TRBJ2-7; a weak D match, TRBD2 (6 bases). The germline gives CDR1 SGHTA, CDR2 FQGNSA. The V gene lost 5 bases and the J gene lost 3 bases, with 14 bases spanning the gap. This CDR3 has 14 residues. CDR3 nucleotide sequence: TGTGCCAGCAGCCCCGGACTAAGCGTCTACGAGCAGTACTTC. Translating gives CASSPGLSVYEQYF.

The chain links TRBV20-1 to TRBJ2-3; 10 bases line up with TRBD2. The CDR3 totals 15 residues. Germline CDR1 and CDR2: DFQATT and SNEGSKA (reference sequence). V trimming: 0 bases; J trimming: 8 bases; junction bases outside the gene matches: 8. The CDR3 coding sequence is TGCAGTGCTAGAGAGGCTAGCGGGAGTGTAAGTACGCAGTATTTT. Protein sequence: CSAREASGSVSTQYF.

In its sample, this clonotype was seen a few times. The CDR3 nucleotides read TGTGCCAGCAGTTCGGACGTATTTAACTATGGCTACACCTTC. Translated: CASSSDVFNYGYTF. This rearrangement joins TRBV2 to TRBJ1-2; D is ambiguous. Trimming cost V 5 bases and J 1 base, with 11 bases left between them. Germline V CDR1 and CDR2: SNHLY, FYNNEI. This CDR3 spans 14 amino acids.

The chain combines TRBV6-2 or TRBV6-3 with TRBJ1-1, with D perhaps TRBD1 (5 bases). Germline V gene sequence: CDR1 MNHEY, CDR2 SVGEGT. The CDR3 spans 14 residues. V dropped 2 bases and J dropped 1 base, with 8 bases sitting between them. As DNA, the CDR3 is TGTGCCAGCAGTTACCCAGACAGGAACACTGAAGCTTTCTTT. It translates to CASSYPDRNTEAFF.

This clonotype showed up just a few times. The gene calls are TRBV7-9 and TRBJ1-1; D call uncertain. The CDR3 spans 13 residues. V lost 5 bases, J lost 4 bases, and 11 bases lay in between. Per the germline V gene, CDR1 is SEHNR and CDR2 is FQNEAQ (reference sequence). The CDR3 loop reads CASSLSFVTEAFF. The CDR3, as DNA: TGTGCCAGCAGCCTCTCGTTTGTCACTGAAGCTTTCTTT.

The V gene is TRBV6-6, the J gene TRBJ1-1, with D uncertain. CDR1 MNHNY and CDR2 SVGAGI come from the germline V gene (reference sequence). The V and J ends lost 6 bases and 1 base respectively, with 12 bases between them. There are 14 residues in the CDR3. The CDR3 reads CASSPSPTNTEAFF. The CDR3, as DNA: TGTGCCAGCAGCCCATCCCCGACGAACACTGAAGCTTTCTTT.

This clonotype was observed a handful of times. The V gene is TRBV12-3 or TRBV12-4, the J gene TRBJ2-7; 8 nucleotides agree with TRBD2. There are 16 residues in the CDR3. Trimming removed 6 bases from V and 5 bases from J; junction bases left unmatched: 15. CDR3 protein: CASRLAEGLVVDEQYF. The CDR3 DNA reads TGTGCCAGCAGGCTGGCTGAGGGACTAGTAGTCGACGAGCAGTACTTC.

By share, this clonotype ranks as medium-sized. The CDR3 region is CASSEYGGGATGELFF. CDR3 bases: TGTGCCAGCAGTGAATATGGCGGGGGGGCCACCGGGGAGCTGTTTTTT. This chain joins TRBV25-1 and TRBJ2-2; 9 positions match TRBD2. The V gene end was trimmed by 0 bases and the J gene end by 4 bases; junction bases not matched to a gene: 3. In germline, CDR1 is MGHDK, CDR2 SYGVNS. There are 16 residues in the CDR3.

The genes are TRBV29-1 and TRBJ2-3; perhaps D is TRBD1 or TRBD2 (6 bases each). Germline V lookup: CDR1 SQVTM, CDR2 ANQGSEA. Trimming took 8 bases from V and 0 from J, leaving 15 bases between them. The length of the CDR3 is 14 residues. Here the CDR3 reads CSSEGGLSTDTQYF. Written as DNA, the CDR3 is TGCAGCTCAGAGGGGGGACTTAGCACAGATACGCAGTATTTT.

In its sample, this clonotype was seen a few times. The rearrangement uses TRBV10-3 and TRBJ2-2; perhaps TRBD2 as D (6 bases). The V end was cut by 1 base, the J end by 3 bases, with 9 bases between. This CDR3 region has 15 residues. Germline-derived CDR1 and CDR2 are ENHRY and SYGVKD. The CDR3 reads CAISEFQRDTGELFF. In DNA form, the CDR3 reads TGTGCCATCAGTGAGTTTCAGCGGGACACCGGGGAGCTGTTTTTT.

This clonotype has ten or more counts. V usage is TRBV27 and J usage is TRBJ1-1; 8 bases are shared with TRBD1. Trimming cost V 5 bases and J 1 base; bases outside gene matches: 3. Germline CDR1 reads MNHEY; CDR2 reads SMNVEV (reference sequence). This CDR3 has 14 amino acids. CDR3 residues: CASSPGTGNTEAFF. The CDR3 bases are TGTGCCAGCAGTCCCGGGACAGGGAACACTGAAGCTTTCTTT.

CDR3 sequence reads: CASSLDGTTYEQYF. Written as DNA, the CDR3 is TGTGCCAGCAGCCTGGACGGAACCACCTACGAGCAGTACTTC. The chain is built from TRBV11-2 and TRBJ2-7; D is uncertain. Looked up from germline, CDR1 is SGHAT and CDR2 is FQNNGV. The CDR3 is made up of 14 amino acids. Trimming removed 5 bases from V and 2 bases from J, with 13 bases in between. Drawing the rest from reference TRBV11-2 and TRBJ2-7, the complete variable domain is EAGVAQSPRYKIIEKRQSVAFWCNPISGHATLYWYQQILGQGPKLLIQFQNNGVVDDSQLPKDRFSAERLKGVDSTLKIQPAKLEDSAVYLCASSLDGTTYEQYFGPGTRLTVT.

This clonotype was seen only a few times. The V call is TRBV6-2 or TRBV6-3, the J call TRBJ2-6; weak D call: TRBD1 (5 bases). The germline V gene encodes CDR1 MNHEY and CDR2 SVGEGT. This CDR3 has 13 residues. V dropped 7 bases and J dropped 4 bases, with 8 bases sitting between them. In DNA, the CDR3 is TGTGCCAGCACAAACAGGGGGGCCAACGTCCTGACTTTC. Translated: CASTNRGANVLTF.

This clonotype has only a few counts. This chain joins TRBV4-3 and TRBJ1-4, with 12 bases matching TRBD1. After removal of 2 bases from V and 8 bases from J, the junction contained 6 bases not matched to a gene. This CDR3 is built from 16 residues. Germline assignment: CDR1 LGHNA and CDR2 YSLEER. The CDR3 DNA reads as TGCGCCAGCAGCCAAAAATCCGGGACAGGGGGCGAAAAACTGTTTTTT. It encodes CASSQKSGTGGEKLFF.